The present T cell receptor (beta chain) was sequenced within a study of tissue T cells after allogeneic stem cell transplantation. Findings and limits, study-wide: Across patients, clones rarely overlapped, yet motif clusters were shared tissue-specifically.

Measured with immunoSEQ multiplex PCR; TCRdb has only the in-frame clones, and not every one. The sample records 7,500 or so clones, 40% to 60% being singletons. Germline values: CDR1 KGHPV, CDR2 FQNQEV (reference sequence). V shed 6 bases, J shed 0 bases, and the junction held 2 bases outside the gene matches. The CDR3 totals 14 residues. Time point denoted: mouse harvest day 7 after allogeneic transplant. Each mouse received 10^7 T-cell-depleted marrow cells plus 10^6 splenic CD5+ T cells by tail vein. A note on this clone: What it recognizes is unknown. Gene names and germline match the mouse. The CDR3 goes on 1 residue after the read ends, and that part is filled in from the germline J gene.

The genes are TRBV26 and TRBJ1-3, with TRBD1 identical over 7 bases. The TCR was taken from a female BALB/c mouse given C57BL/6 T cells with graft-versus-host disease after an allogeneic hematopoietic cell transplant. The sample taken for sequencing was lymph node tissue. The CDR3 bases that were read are TGTGCCAGCAGGGGGACAGCTTCTGGAAATACGCTCTAT. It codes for CASRGTASGNTLY. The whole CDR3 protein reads CASRGTASGNTLYF.